This T cell receptor beta chain was profiled in a study of molecular identifiers for immune sequencing clone quantification. At the level of the study: Five portions were made in replicates from RNA of approximately 22,000 or 94,000 naive CD8 cells, and four underwent sequencing. General study points: Clones exceeding 20 RNA copies carried over 97% of effector molecules but under 1% of naive-cell molecules. Reportedly, one cell's Jurkat TCR RNA was detected within 1,200,000 naive CD8 cells.

TCRdb re-analysed the PCR reads in MiXCR, keeping a single row per CDR3 protein. The sample shows around 470,000 distinct CDR3 sequences, about 25% of them seen only once. Regarding this clonotype: Its antigen is unknown.

Germline lookup yields CDR1 SNHLY and CDR2 FYNNEI. This CDR3 region has 14 residues. V was shortened by 4 bases and J by 0 bases, with 10 bases between the two germline ends. The sequenced sample consisted of naive CD8+ T cells from blood, with Jurkat cell RNA spiked in. Subset given: FACS-sorted CD8+CD4-CCR7+CD45RA+ naive T cells. The source of this sequence is a human donor in good health. Some libraries in this study had Jurkat cell RNA spiked in. The chain carries TRBV2 and TRBJ2-7, with D perhaps TRBD2 (6 bases). The CDR3 reads CASSGDSSSYEQYF. In nucleotides, the CDR3 is TGTGCCAGCAGTGGGGACTCTAGCTCCTACGAGCAGTACTTC.